A single sample is the source of the 21 T cell receptor beta chains below, sequenced in a study of blood T cell repertoires in COVID-19. Libraries were prepared by immunoSEQ multiplex PCR; TCRdb keeps only in-frame clonotypes and omits some of them. The sample has roughly 140,000 clones, under 85% seen once. The specimen was peripheral blood. The origin of the receptors is a woman older than 75 with acute or convalescent COVID-19.

This clone appeared a single time. V and J are TRBV7-3 and TRBJ1-5, with TRBD1 identical over 7 bases. The CDR3 contains 13 residues. The germline V gene encodes CDR1 SGHTA and CDR2 FQGTGA. The junction had 2 bases not matched to a gene; V was cut back by 4 bases and J by 5 bases. CDR3 amino acids: CASSSGQDQPQHF. The CDR3, as DNA: TGTGCCAGCAGCTCCGGACAGGATCAGCCCCAGCATTTT.

The rearrangement uses TRBV5-1 and TRBJ1-1; the D is unclear. V was clipped by 0 bases and J by 1 base, with 4 bases between them. CDR3 length equals 13 residues. Germline CDR1 is SGHRS and CDR2 is YFSETQ. The CDR3: CASSLVANTEAFF. In DNA, the CDR3 is TGCGCCAGCAGCTTGGTGGCGAACACTGAAGCTTTCTTT.

V and J are TRBV11-2 and TRBJ2-1, with 11 bases that match TRBD2. CDR1 is SGHAT and CDR2 is FQNNGV in the germline V gene. The ends lost 3 bases at V and 0 bases at J; junction bases unmatched: 10. The CDR3 totals 19 residues. CDR3 in amino acids: CASSFLSGRAQSSYNEQFF. CDR3 in DNA: TGTGCCAGCAGCTTCCTTAGCGGGAGGGCTCAAAGCTCCTACAATGAGCAGTTCTTC.

The V call is TRBV7-8, the J call TRBJ2-5; 8 bases match TRBD2. Trimming removed 5 bases from V and 4 bases from J; junction bases left unmatched: 18. Germline V gene lookup returns CDR1 SGHVS and CDR2 FQNEAQ. The CDR3 spans 18 residues. The CDR3 sequence: CASSRRSGSGDGGETQYF. CDR3 bases: TGTGCCAGCAGCCGCCGCAGTGGTAGCGGGGATGGTGGAGAGACCCAGTACTTC.

The chain links TRBV5-5 to TRBJ2-2; tentatively, D is TRBD1 (7 bases). This CDR3 has 19 amino acids. Germline V gene data show CDR1 as SGHKS and CDR2 as YYEKEE (reference sequence). V was shortened by 6 bases and J by 1 base, with 25 bases between the two germline ends. The CDR3 DNA is TGTGCCAGCACCAGGGGGGCAGGGCCCCCGTCGTTGAACACCGGGGAGCTGTTTTTT. Protein sequence: CASTRGAGPPSLNTGELFF.

The V and J genes are TRBV6-2 or TRBV6-3 and TRBJ1-3, with 7 bases that match TRBD1. The length of the CDR3 is 16 residues. Germline CDR1 and CDR2: MNHEY and SVGEGT. V dropped 6 bases and J dropped 2; count of bases not matched to a gene: 10. The chain's CDR3 is CASSPRQGAAGNTIYF. In DNA form, the CDR3 reads TGTGCCAGCAGCCCTCGACAGGGAGCGGCTGGAAACACCATATATTTT.

The chain uses TRBV27 and TRBJ1-6, with a weak D call TRBD1 (6 bases). This CDR3 has 20 amino acids. Germline-derived CDR1 and CDR2 are MNHEY and SMNVEV (reference sequence). The V end lost 5 bases, the J end lost 0 bases, and 23 bases lay between the germline ends. The CDR3 bases are TGTGCCAGCAGTCCTAGACAGGAATTGATAAGGGGCTCCTATAATTCACCCCTCCACTTT. The encoded protein is CASSPRQELIRGSYNSPLHF.

The gene calls are TRBV5-1 and TRBJ1-6, with 12 bases lining up with TRBD1. This CDR3 region has 14 residues. Trimming cost V 4 bases and J 7 bases; bases outside gene matches: 0. Germline assignment: CDR1 SGHRS and CDR2 YFSETQ. This chain's CDR3 is CASSGTGGNSPLHF. Written as DNA, the CDR3 is TGCGCCAGCAGCGGGACAGGGGGCAATTCACCCCTCCACTTT.

On this clone itself: This same CDR3 is encoded by further DNA sequences in the sample. The V call is TRBV12-3 or TRBV12-4, the J call TRBJ1-1; D is uncertain. The length of the CDR3 is 12 residues. Trimming pared 3 bases from V and 4 bases from J, leaving 6 bases between. The CDR3: CASSFEGTEAFF. In nucleotides, the CDR3 is TGTGCCAGCAGTTTCGAGGGCACTGAAGCTTTCTTT.

This clone appeared a few times. The chain combines TRBV7-6 with TRBJ1-1, with 9 bases that match TRBD1. The CDR3 extends over 15 amino acids. From germline, CDR1 is SGHVS and CDR2 FNYEAQ. V shed 5 bases and J 1 base; nucleotides not matched to a gene: 5. The CDR3 coding sequence is TGTGCCAGCAGCCCGACAGGGGGGCCGAACACTGAAGCTTTCTTT. Its translation: CASSPTGGPNTEAFF.

This clone has just a few counts. The chain is built from TRBV7-2 and TRBJ1-4; the D gene is possibly TRBD1 (6 bases). The germline V gene encodes CDR1 SGHTA and CDR2 FQGNSA. The CDR3 extends over 16 amino acids. Trimming took 5 bases from V and 2 from J, leaving 15 bases between them. The CDR3 DNA is TGTGCCAGCAGCACTCAAACAGGGTCCACTAATGAAAAACTGTTTTTT. The encoded protein is CASSTQTGSTNEKLFF.

The chain is built from TRBV18 and TRBJ2-5; 7 positions agree with TRBD2. V gave up 10 bases and J gave up 3 bases; unmatched junction bases: 8. The CDR3 extends over 13 amino acids. Germline CDR1 is KGHSH and CDR2 is LQKENI. The CDR3 sequence: CATSNAGEETQYF. CDR3 sequence (DNA): TGTGCCACCTCGAATGCGGGAGAAGAGACCCAGTACTTC.

This chain links TRBV7-9 with TRBJ2-2; no firm D call. The CDR3 covers 13 residues. V lost 2 bases and J lost 6, with 7 bases in between. Germline CDR1 is SEHNR and CDR2 is FQNEAQ (reference sequence). The CDR3 coding sequence is TGTGCCAGCAGCTTAAGACACGCCGGGGAGCTGTTTTTT. Translated: CASSLRHAGELFF.

Of note for this clone: An end of the junction does not agree with germline; a read error may underlie this. V is TRBV18 and J is TRBJ1-5, with D unclear. CDR3 length: 16 amino acids. Germline V gives CDR1 KGHSH, CDR2 LQKENI. For the CDR3, the DNA is TGTGCCAGCTCACCACAGGCAGGCCTGAACAATCAGCTCCAGCATTTT. Protein: CASSPQAGLNNQLQHF.

The V gene is TRBV4-3, the J gene TRBJ1-1, with no clear D. Trimming pared 4 bases from V and 1 base from J, leaving 16 bases between. The CDR3 is made up of 16 amino acids. Looked up from germline, CDR1 is LGHNA and CDR2 is YSLEER. The CDR3 nucleotides read TGCGCCAGCAGCCCCTCGGCAGGACGGGGGAACACTGAAGCTTTCTTT. Protein: CASSPSAGRGNTEAFF.

This clone was counted once. This chain joins TRBV12-3 or TRBV12-4 and TRBJ2-7; D is uncertain. The length of the CDR3 is 13 residues. V was shortened by 9 bases and J by 0 bases, with 12 bases between the two germline ends. CDR3 sequence: CASRAGYSYEQYF. The CDR3 DNA reads TGTGCCAGTAGAGCAGGCTACTCCTACGAGCAGTACTTC.

The genes are TRBV2 and TRBJ2-1; 7 bases are shared with TRBD2. Unmatched junction bases numbered 4, after V lost 1 base and J lost 13 bases. The CDR3 loop spans 12 amino acids. Germline CDR1 and CDR2: SNHLY and FYNNEI. CDR3 sequence (DNA): TGTGCCAGCAGTGAAGATTCTAGCGGACAGTTCTTC. Translating gives CASSEDSSGQFF.

The chain links TRBV9 to TRBJ2-5, with D perhaps matching TRBD1 (6 bases). CDR3 length equals 14 residues. Germline CDR1 SGDLS, CDR2 YYNGEE. Trimming cost V 4 bases and J 2 bases, with 12 bases left between them. DNA for the CDR3: TGTGCCAGCAGCACGGCAGGGGAACAAGAGACCCAGTACTTC. It specifies CASSTAGEQETQYF.

The chain carries TRBV7-9 and TRBJ2-1; 9 nucleotides agree with TRBD2. The CDR3 has 15 amino acids. Trimming at V came to 5 bases and at J to 5 bases, leaving 7 bases not matched to a gene. The germline gives CDR1 SEHNR, CDR2 FQNEAQ (reference sequence). In DNA, the CDR3 is TGTGCCAGCAGCCTCGGGACTAGCAGGCACAATGAGCAGTTCTTC. Translation gives CASSLGTSRHNEQFF.

The rearrangement links TRBV2 to TRBJ2-2, with 10 positions matching TRBD2. This CDR3 has 16 residues. The germline V gene encodes CDR1 SNHLY and CDR2 FYNNEI. Trimming cost V 2 bases and J 3 bases; bases outside gene matches: 3. CDR3 DNA sequence: TGTGCCAGCAGTGAACTAGCGGGAGAGGACACCGGGGAGCTGTTTTTT. It codes for CASSELAGEDTGELFF.

The chain recombines TRBV5-1 with TRBJ1-5; a weak D match, TRBD1 (5 bases). The CDR3 is 15 amino acids. Trimming cost V 0 bases and J 5 bases, with 12 bases left between them. Germline V CDR1 and CDR2: SGHRS, YFSETQ. The CDR3 bases are TGCGCCAGCAGCTTGGCCGCGGGGGGAGATCAGCCCCAGCATTTT. Translated, it gives CASSLAAGGDQPQHF.